One and the same sample provided the 27 T cell receptor beta chains below, sequenced in a study of tumor-infiltrating lymphocytes in primary liver carcinoma. Unsorted bulk tissue (roughly 18-32 mg) underwent RNA and DNA co-extraction. Total RNA amounting to 500 ng was the source from which TCR beta cDNA was made with a constant-region primer. Libraries covering TCR beta were generated through three nested multiplex PCR rounds (using a slightly modified ARM-PCR). Forward primers for TRBV1-TRBV30 and a C-beta reverse primer served the first two PCR rounds, at about 11 cycles each. TCRdb re-analysed the multiplex PCR reads in MiXCR, keeping a single row per CDR3 protein. The sample has 80,000 or so distinct CDR3 sequences, approximately 70% seen once. The sample comprised tumor-adjacent normal liver tissue. The receptors stem from a man aged 35-49 years with primary liver carcinoma and hepatitis B virus infection.

Turning to this clonotype: Germline is not matched at one junction end, which may reflect a read error. This sequence joins TRBV11-2 and TRBJ2-5, with a tentative D call TRBD2 (5 bases). The CDR3 length is 18 residues. Germline assignment: CDR1 SGHAT and CDR2 FQNNGV. The CDR3 DNA reads as TGTGCCAACAGCTTAGCGAAGTTAGCCCTGGGAAAAAAAGAGACCCAGTACTTC. Its protein product is CANSLAKLALGKKETQYF.

This clonotype was seen more than once but under ten times. The chain couples TRBV19 to TRBJ2-1; a weak D match, TRBD2 (6 bases). Trimming removed 11 bases at V and 2 bases at J, with 16 bases between. Looked up from germline, CDR1 is LNHDA and CDR2 is SQIVND (reference sequence). The CDR3 length is 14 residues. The CDR3 is CASGGDSTYNEQFF. The CDR3 bases are TGTGCCTCCGGAGGGGACTCCACCTACAATGAGCAGTTCTTC.

This clonotype occurred many times. No DNA is shown, since the ends of the CDR3 on it are uncertain; the CDR3 is the one TCRdb lists. The V and J genes are TRBV27 and TRBJ2-7; TRBD1, as called in the table, went unchecked against the DNA. Germline V gene lookup returns CDR1 MNHEY and CDR2 SMNVEV (reference sequence). The CDR3 has 13 amino acids, counting both end residues. This chain's CDR3 is CASSPFGAGEQYF.

As regards this clonotype: One end of the junction is discordant with germline, which a read error may explain. This chain connects TRBV10-3 to TRBJ2-1; the match to TRBD1 covers 7 bases. The CDR3 loop spans 13 amino acids. Germline loops: CDR1 ENHRY, CDR2 SYGVKD. DNA for the CDR3: TGTGCCATCAGTGGTGGACAGGTCGATGAGCAGTTATTC. It codes for CAISGGQVDEQLF.

This clonotype occurred many times. J is TRBJ2-6 and V is TRBV4-1; D is unresolved. V lost 1 base to trimming and J lost 3 bases, with 1 base between them. The CDR3 runs 13 residues. CDR1 MGHRA and CDR2 YSYEKL come from the germline V gene. The CDR3 region is CASSQVGANVLTF. The CDR3 DNA sequence: TGCGCCAGCAGCCAAGTTGGGGCCAACGTCCTGACTTTC.

V is TRBV10-3 and J is TRBJ2-7, with D unclear. This CDR3 contains 14 residues. The germline CDR1 and CDR2 sequences are ENHRY and SYGVKD. Trimming cost V 6 bases and J 1 base, with 13 bases left between them. CDR3 protein: CAISRIRCSYEQYF. The CDR3 DNA reads as TGTGCCATCAGCAGGATTCGGTGTTCCTACGAGCAGTACTTC.

About this clonotype itself: This may stem from a read error, because a much larger clone lies one nucleotide away. The V and J genes are TRBV30 and TRBJ2-3; D gene uncertain. Germline V gene lookup returns CDR1 GTSNPN and CDR2 SVGIG (reference sequence). This CDR3 comprises 11 residues. CDR3 nucleotide sequence: TGTGCCTGGAGGGGCACAGATACGCGGTATTTT. This codes for CAWRGTDTRYF. Full variable domain (outside the CDR3, taken from reference TRBV30 and TRBJ2-3): SQTIHQWPATLVQPVGSPLSLECTVEGTSNPNLYWYRQAAGRGLQLLFYSVGIGQISSEVPQNLSASRPQDRQFILSSKKLLLSDSGFYLCAWRGTDTRYFGPGTRLTVL.

Note on this clonotype: No conserved phenylalanine or tryptophan is present at the end of the CDR3, so a read error is the likely explanation. The chain couples TRBV4-1 to TRBJ2-2, with a possible D match to TRBD1 (7 bases). The CDR3 spans 18 residues. Germline CDR1 reads MGHRA; CDR2 reads YSYEKL. The CDR3 nucleotides read TGCGCCAGCAGCCAGCCGTTAACTAGTCAGGGGGTGCGCGGGGAACTGTTTTCT. Residues: CASSQPLTSQGVRGELFS.

This chain's CDR3 is CAISETGQDQYF. The CDR3, as DNA: TGTGCCATCAGTGAGACCGGGCAAGATCAGTACTTC. The chain joins TRBV10-3 to TRBJ2-7; D is ambiguous. Germline V gene lookup returns CDR1 ENHRY and CDR2 SYGVKD. The CDR3 length is 12 residues. Trimming removed 2 bases from V and 10 bases from J, with 12 bases in between.

This clonotype was counted a few times. Since no conserved phenylalanine or tryptophan closes the CDR3, a read error is the likely cause. This chain links TRBV11-2 with TRBJ2-5, with a weak D call TRBD2 (6 bases). The CDR3 consists of 11 residues. Germline CDR1 reads SGHAT; CDR2 reads FQNNGV. The CDR3 protein is CSSSRGETQYL. CDR3 bases: TGTTCCAGCAGCCGGGGGGAGACCCAGTACTTA.

Regarding this clonotype: One junction end disagrees with the germline gene, perhaps due to a read error. The gene calls are TRBV12-3 or TRBV12-4 and TRBJ1-1, with a possible D match to TRBD1 (5 bases). This CDR3 region has 13 residues. The CDR3 protein is CVSSNEGLTEAFF. CDR3 nucleotides: TGTGTCAGCAGCAACGAGGGGTTAACTGAGGCTTTCTTT.

This clonotype was recorded a few times. One end of the junction fails to match germline, which may point to a read error. V is TRBV29-1 and J is TRBJ2-1; TRBD1 aligns across 9 bases. CDR1 and CDR2 from the germline V gene are SQVTM and ANQGSEA. This CDR3 region has 13 residues. This CDR3 is CNVVGTGSNEQFF. In DNA, the CDR3 is TGCAACGTTGTCGGGACAGGGAGCAATGAACAGTTCTTC.

Turning to this clonotype: The junction shows a germline mismatch at one end, possibly a read error. J is TRBJ2-1 and V is TRBV29-1; 9 nucleotides agree with TRBD2. The CDR3 totals 12 residues. Germline V gives CDR1 SQVTM, CDR2 ANQGSEA. CDR3 protein: CSVGLADNGQFF. The CDR3 DNA sequence: TGCAGCGTTGGACTAGCGGACAATGGGCAGTTCTTC.

A remark on this clonotype: One junction end does not reproduce the germline sequence, and a read error may be involved. This chain links TRBV11-1 with TRBJ2-7; tentative D call: TRBD2 (6 bases). Germline loops: CDR1 SGHAT, CDR2 FQDESV (reference sequence). The CDR3 extends over 16 amino acids. CDR3 DNA sequence: TGTGCCAGCGTCTTAACAGCCGGGAGATCAACGGGCGAGCGGTACTTC. It specifies CASVLTAGRSTGERYF.

This clonotype was seen repeatedly, ten times or more. The rearrangement uses TRBV28 and TRBJ2-7; D may be TRBD1 or TRBD2 (5 bases each). Germline values: CDR1 MDHEN, CDR2 SYDVKM. CDR3 length: 13 amino acids. V was shortened by 6 bases and J by 3 bases, with 12 bases between the two germline ends. CDR3 nucleotides: TGTGCCAGCAGGACAGTCGGACTCTACGAGCAGTACTTC. Translated: CASRTVGLYEQYF.

The genes are TRBV11-2 and TRBJ2-5, with 8 bases that match TRBD2. Germline V CDR1 and CDR2: SGHAT, FQNNGV. The length of the CDR3 is 16 residues. CDR3 amino acids: CYSSRTPGGGKETQYF. The CDR3, as DNA: TGTTACAGCAGCCGAACTCCTGGCGGGGGGAAAGAGACCCAGTACTTC.

The chain has TRBV29-1 and TRBJ2-7, with a weak D call TRBD2 (5 bases). The V and J ends lost 0 bases and 0 bases respectively, with 15 bases between them. Germline-derived CDR1 and CDR2 are SQVTM and ANQGSEA. The CDR3 has 16 residues. DNA of the CDR3: TGCAGCGTTGAAGATCGAGTACGGGGAGTCTCCTACGAGCAGTACTTC. Its translation: CSVEDRVRGVSYEQYF.

This clonotype occurred many times. The chain employs TRBV28 and TRBJ2-4; D is uncertain. The germline CDR1 and CDR2 sequences are MDHEN and SYDVKM. The CDR3 loop spans 11 amino acids. V was clipped by 4 bases and J by 10 bases, with 8 bases between them. The CDR3 sequence: CASSSVLIQYF. The CDR3 DNA reads TGTGCCAGCAGTTCGGTACTTATTCAGTACTTC. The full variable domain, its missing parts supplied by reference TRBV28 and TRBJ2-4, is DVKVTQSSRYLVKRTGEKVFLECVQDMDHENMFWYRQDPGLGLRLIYFSYDVKMKEKGDIPEGYSVSREKKERFSLILESASTNQTSMYLCASSSVLIQYFGAGTRLSVL.

The J gene is TRBJ1-4, the V gene TRBV20-1, with D unresolved. Germline loops: CDR1 DFQATT, CDR2 SNEGSKA (reference sequence). The length of the CDR3 is 15 residues. Trimming shortened V by 0 bases and J by 6 bases, and 14 bases separated the two germline ends. CDR3 DNA sequence: TGCAGTGCTAGAGATTGGTTTAAGGAGTATGAAAAACTGTTTTTT. It yields the protein CSARDWFKEYEKLFF.

The chain carries TRBV6-1 and TRBJ2-5; 9 bases map to TRBD1. This CDR3 comprises 15 residues. With 9 bases clipped from V and 4 bases from J, the junction kept 12 bases outside the gene matches. From germline, CDR1 is MNHNS and CDR2 SASEGT. The CDR3 protein is CASRRDRERRETQYF. As DNA, the CDR3 is TGTGCCAGTAGGAGGGACAGGGAGCGCAGAGAGACCCAGTACTTC.

Comments on this clonotype: A junction boundary mismatches the germline segment, possibly from a read error. The rearrangement uses TRBV5-4 and TRBJ2-3; 7 bases fit TRBD2. Germline-derived CDR1 and CDR2 are SGHNT and YYREEE (reference sequence). CDR3 length: 15 amino acids. The CDR3 protein is CASSKGLVVTDTLYF. For the CDR3, the DNA is TGTGCCAGCAGCAAAGGACTAGTGGTCACAGATACGCTGTATTTT. Complete variable domain (other parts from reference TRBV5-4 and TRBJ2-3): ETGVTQSPTHLIKTRGQQVTLRCSSQSGHNTVSWYQQALGQGPQFIFQYYREEENGRGNFPPRFSGLQFPNYSSELNVNALELDDSALYLCASSKGLVVTDTLYFGPGTRLTVL.

As regards this clonotype: At one end the junction does not follow the germline gene, possibly because of a read error. The chain combines TRBV11-2 with TRBJ2-7; TRBD1 might be the D (5 bases). In germline, CDR1 is SGHAT, CDR2 FQNNGV. CDR3 length: 13 amino acids. CDR3 bases: TGTGCCAGTAGCTTCGACAGCAACTACGAGCAGTATTTC. Translated: CASSFDSNYEQYF.

The chain couples TRBV7-2 to TRBJ2-3, with TRBD2 as a possible D gene (6 bases). The CDR3 spans 15 residues. V lost 3 bases and J lost 0, with 10 bases in between. Germline CDR1 and CDR2: SGHTA and FQGNSA. The CDR3 coding sequence is TGTGCCAGCAGCTTGGACTACCTCAGCACAGATACGCAGTATTTT. Protein product: CASSLDYLSTDTQYF.

Worth noting for this clonotype: Without the conserved terminal phenylalanine or tryptophan, this CDR3 likely stems from a read error. It is unclear where the CDR3 begins or ends on the DNA, so no DNA is shown, and the CDR3 is as TCRdb lists it. This chain connects TRBV6-6 to TRBJ2-7; the table's D call TRBD1 went unverified against the DNA. Both ends counted, the CDR3 spans 15 residues. Germline values: CDR1 MNHNY, CDR2 SVGAGI (reference sequence). The CDR3: CASSHDTYGNYVQYL.

Concerning this clonotype itself: One end of the junction is discordant with germline, which a read error may explain. The V call is TRBV29-1, the J call TRBJ2-3; TRBD1 or TRBD2 may be the D gene (5 bases each). The CDR3 length is 11 residues. Per germline, CDR1 SQVTM and CDR2 ANQGSEA. This CDR3 is CSVGVTDTQYF. CDR3 in DNA: TGCAGCGTGGGGGTGACTGATACGCAATATTTT.

Turning to this clonotype: Relative to the germline gene, one junction end is altered; a read error may explain this. The CDR3, as DNA: TGTGCCAGCAGCTATACAGGGGGCCCTTCCCCTGGCCACACCTTC. Translated: CASSYTGGPSPGHTF. The rearrangement joins TRBV11-2 to TRBJ1-2; 9 bases are shared with TRBD1. Germline V lookup: CDR1 SGHAT, CDR2 FQNNGV. The CDR3 extends over 15 amino acids. The complete variable domain, with remaining parts taken from reference TRBV11-2 and TRBJ1-2, reads EAGVAQSPRYKIIEKRQSVAFWCNPISGHATLYWYQQILGQGPKLLIQFQNNGVVDDSQLPKDRFSAERLKGVDSTLKIQPAKLEDSAVYLCASSYTGGPSPGHTFGSGTRLTVV.

The rearrangement links TRBV7-8 to TRBJ2-5; D gene ambiguous. The CDR3 has 14 amino acids. Germline values: CDR1 SGHVS, CDR2 FQNEAQ. The germline V and J ends were trimmed by 3 bases and 1 base, with 9 bases remaining between them. CDR3 region: CASSLGSSQETQYF. For the CDR3, the DNA is TGTGCCAGCAGCTTGGGTAGCAGCCAAGAGACCCAGTACTTC. Looking up the rest from reference TRBV7-8 and TRBJ2-5 gives the full variable domain: GAGVSQSPRYKVAKRGQDVALRCDPISGHVSLFWYQQALGQGPEFLTYFQNEAQLDKSGLPSDRFFAERPEGSVSTLKIQRTQQEDSAVYLCASSLGSSQETQYFGPGTRLLVL.